The next 30 T cell receptor beta chains were all read from a single sample in a study of identical twins. TCRdb re-called the 5' RACE reads with MiXCR, one entry per CDR3 protein. Seen here are 1.5 million to 2 million distinct CDR3 sequences, around 33% observed once, and the top ten hold around 0.25%. The sample consisted of cord blood. Receptors originate from a newborn girl in good health.

The count of this clonotype is one. The chain recombines TRBV4-2 with TRBJ2-1; perhaps D is TRBD1 or TRBD2 (5 bases each). The CDR3 runs 15 residues. V gave up 3 bases and J gave up 2 bases, with 11 bases separating them. Germline V gives CDR1 LGHNA, CDR2 YNFKEQ. Written as DNA, the CDR3 is TGTGCCAGCAGCCAGCCGCTGGGGGCCTACAATGAGCAGTTCTTC. Translating gives CASSQPLGAYNEQFF.

V is TRBV7-2 and J is TRBJ2-2; a possible D gene is TRBD2 (6 bases). This CDR3 is 16 amino acids long. Germline lookup yields CDR1 SGHTA and CDR2 FQGNSA. V was shortened by 1 base and J by 1 base, with 10 bases between the two germline ends. CDR3 amino acids: CASSLVGGRNTGELFF. The CDR3 DNA reads as TGTGCCAGCAGCTTAGTGGGAGGTCGGAACACCGGGGAGCTGTTTTTT.

V usage is TRBV3-1 and J usage is TRBJ2-3; D is unresolved. V lost 4 bases to trimming and J lost 4 bases, with 12 bases between them. Per germline, CDR1 LGHDT and CDR2 YNNKEL (reference sequence). The CDR3 totals 14 residues. The DNA for the CDR3 is TGTGCCAGCAGCCCGGACGGATTCGCAGATACGCAGTATTTT. The encoded protein is CASSPDGFADTQYF.

The V call is TRBV6-1, the J call TRBJ1-6; possibly TRBD1 for D (5 bases). There are 18 residues in the CDR3. Germline V gene sequence: CDR1 MNHNS, CDR2 SASEGT. The V gene lost 2 bases and the J gene lost 7 bases, with 21 bases spanning the gap. This chain's CDR3 is CASSEPAFLRGSNSPLHF. The CDR3 coding sequence is TGTGCCAGCAGTGAACCGGCTTTTCTCCGGGGCAGCAATTCACCCCTCCACTTT.

This clonotype was found a few times. The gene calls are TRBV27 and TRBJ1-1; no reliable D call. CDR3 length: 11 amino acids. Germline lookup yields CDR1 MNHEY and CDR2 SMNVEV (reference sequence). V gave up 4 bases and J gave up 8 bases, with 8 bases separating them. CDR3 in DNA: TGTGCCAGCAGTTCCGGAGAAGAAGCTTTCTTT. Protein: CASSSGEEAFF.

This clonotype was found many times. This chain uses TRBV11-2 with TRBJ2-7; D is possibly TRBD1 or TRBD2 (5 bases each). CDR1 and CDR2 from the germline V gene are SGHAT and FQNNGV. Trimming pared 1 base from V and 0 bases from J, leaving 7 bases between. The CDR3 has 14 amino acids. DNA of the CDR3: TGTGCCAGCAGCTTAGGGGACGGCTCCTACGAGCAGTACTTC. It codes for CASSLGDGSYEQYF.

This clonotype was found a few times. The chain couples TRBV24-1 to TRBJ2-3, with a possible D match to TRBD2 (5 bases). This CDR3 region has 12 residues. Per germline, CDR1 KGHDR and CDR2 SFDVKD. V gave up 4 bases and J gave up 4 bases, with 5 bases separating them. The CDR3 bases are TGTGCCACCAGTGAACTAGCAGATACGCAGTATTTT. It is translated as CATSELADTQYF.

This clonotype was seen repeatedly, ten times or more. The genes are TRBV29-1 and TRBJ2-1; D call uncertain. This CDR3 is 11 amino acids long. V was trimmed by 1 base and J by 6 bases, leaving 4 bases between them. From germline, CDR1 is SQVTM and CDR2 ANQGSEA. The CDR3 protein is CSVEGGNEQFF. The CDR3 nucleotides are TGCAGCGTTGAAGGGGGCAATGAGCAGTTCTTC.

This clonotype showed up just once. V gene TRBV28 combines with J gene TRBJ2-5; 7 bases match TRBD2. This CDR3 comprises 16 residues. Germline loops: CDR1 MDHEN, CDR2 SYDVKM. J lost 1 base, V lost 5 bases, and 10 bases had no gene match. This CDR3 is CASSLSSGWGQETQYF. DNA of the CDR3: TGTGCCAGCAGTCTCTCTAGCGGCTGGGGCCAAGAGACCCAGTACTTC.

This clonotype came up a few times. The chain combines TRBV7-8 with TRBJ2-3; 8 bases match TRBD2. V lost 2 bases and J lost 3; bases outside the gene matches: 7. CDR1 is SGHVS and CDR2 is FQNEAQ in the germline V gene. CDR3 size: 16 residues. CDR3 nucleotides: TGTGCCAGCAGCTTACCCCAGCGGGGGACAACAGATACGCAGTATTTT. It encodes CASSLPQRGTTDTQYF.

There are a few counts of this clonotype. J is TRBJ1-4 and V is TRBV12-3 or TRBV12-4; D gene uncertain. This CDR3 is 16 amino acids long. Trimming cost V 3 bases and J 0 bases, with 11 bases left between them. The CDR3 protein is CASSLVLEPTNEKLFF. CDR3 DNA: TGTGCCAGCAGTTTGGTCCTTGAGCCAACTAATGAAAAACTGTTTTTT.

In regard to this clonotype: At one boundary the junction diverges from the germline segment, which might be a read error. The chain is built from TRBV12-3 or TRBV12-4 and TRBJ2-3; tentative D call: TRBD1 (6 bases). This CDR3 region has 14 residues. CDR3 nucleotide sequence: TGTGCCAGCAGTTTCTGGGACAACGCAGATGCGCAGTATTTT. Its protein product is CASSFWDNADAQYF.

V is TRBV5-1 and J is TRBJ2-5; D is undetermined. Trimming cost V 7 bases and J 3 bases, with 10 bases left between them. The CDR3 spans 12 residues. Germline V CDR1 and CDR2: SGHRS, YFSETQ. In DNA form, the CDR3 reads TGCGCCAGCGGCCGCGGAAAAGAGACCCAGTACTTC. Protein product: CASGRGKETQYF. Full variable domain (rest looked up from reference TRBV5-1 and TRBJ2-5): KAGVTQTPRYLIKTRGQQVTLSCSPISGHRSVSWYQQTPGQGLQFLFEYFSETQRNKGNFPGRFSGRQFSNSRSEMNVSTLELGDSALYLCASGRGKETQYFGPGTRLLVL.

V gene TRBV14 combines with J gene TRBJ2-7; 12 bases line up with TRBD1. The J call may be incorrect, as the DNA end agrees better with TRBJ2-4. The CDR3 is 15 amino acids. CDR1 is SGHDN and CDR2 is FVKESK in the germline V gene. Written as DNA, the CDR3 is TGTGCCAGCAGCCAAGTTGGGACAGGGGGCAACATTCAGTACTTC. Amino acid sequence: CASSQVGTGGNIQYF.

V gene TRBV29-1 combines with J gene TRBJ2-3, with 9 bases aligning to TRBD2. This CDR3 region has 13 residues. With V trimmed by 7 bases and J by 1 base, 3 bases remained unmatched. Germline CDR1 SQVTM, CDR2 ANQGSEA. The CDR3 protein is CSGERGGTDTQYF. CDR3 DNA: TGCAGCGGTGAGCGGGGGGGCACAGATACGCAGTATTTT.

This rearrangement joins TRBV20-1 to TRBJ2-3, with D possibly TRBD2 on 6 matching bases. The CDR3 is made up of 14 amino acids. Germline CDR1 DFQATT, CDR2 SNEGSKA (reference sequence). Trimming removed 1 base from V and 2 bases from J, with 10 bases in between. The CDR3 loop is CSARVAVPTDTQYF. The CDR3 nucleotides read TGCAGTGCTAGAGTAGCGGTACCCACAGATACGCAGTATTTT.

In its sample, this clonotype was seen a few times. The V call is TRBV2, the J call TRBJ2-1; 9 bases map to TRBD2. Trimming at V came to 6 bases and at J to 5 bases, leaving 8 bases not matched to a gene. The CDR3 totals 15 residues. Looked up from germline, CDR1 is SNHLY and CDR2 is FYNNEI. As DNA, the CDR3 is TGTGCCAGCAGACGAAGCGGGACTAGCAACAATGAGCAGTTCTTC. This codes for CASRRSGTSNNEQFF.

The chain uses TRBV5-1 and TRBJ2-5; no definite D call. Trimming stripped 0 bases from V and 11 bases from J, with 8 bases between. CDR1 SGHRS and CDR2 YFSETQ come from the germline V gene. This CDR3 contains 11 residues. DNA for the CDR3: TGCGCCAGCAGCTTGGATGGGCAGCAGTACTTC. Protein sequence: CASSLDGQQYF.

This clonotype came up a few times. The V call is TRBV5-1, the J call TRBJ2-5, with 7 bases aligning to TRBD2. Trimming cost V 0 bases and J 11 bases; bases outside gene matches: 13. CDR3 length: 15 amino acids. In germline, CDR1 is SGHRS, CDR2 YFSETQ. The CDR3 bases are TGCGCCAGCAGCTTGGACGGACTAGTCGGTTTTGAGCAGTACTTC. It specifies CASSLDGLVGFEQYF.

Only one count was recorded for this clonotype. The CDR3 DNA is TGTGCCAGCAGCTTAGCGGACAGGAAGGCTGGAAACACCATATATTTT. It translates to CASSLADRKAGNTIYF. The chain couples TRBV7-9 to TRBJ1-3; TRBD1 matches at 7 bases. The CDR3 is 16 amino acids. Losses at the gene ends were 0 bases for V and 2 bases for J; bases not matched to a gene: 4. Germline CDR1 reads SEHNR; CDR2 reads FQNEAQ (reference sequence).

The chain couples TRBV20-1 to TRBJ2-3; 12 positions agree with TRBD2. Germline values: CDR1 DFQATT, CDR2 SNEGSKA (reference sequence). The CDR3 has 16 amino acids. Trimming took 2 bases from V and 4 from J; bases not matched to a gene: 7. The CDR3 sequence is CSARPASGRVADTQYF. The DNA of the CDR3 is TGCAGTGCTAGACCCGCTAGCGGGAGGGTGGCAGATACGCAGTATTTT.

This chain uses TRBV25-1 with TRBJ2-1; TRBD2 matches at 13 bases. The CDR3 covers 15 residues. Germline CDR1 reads MGHDK; CDR2 reads SYGVNS. The trim removed 6 bases at V and 8 bases at J, leaving 7 bases unmatched. The CDR3 is CASRVGLAGVHEQFF. Written as DNA, the CDR3 is TGTGCCAGCAGAGTAGGACTAGCGGGAGTACATGAGCAGTTCTTC.

This clonotype was observed a few times. V is TRBV6-1 and J is TRBJ1-1; D unclear. CDR3 length: 13 amino acids. CDR1 and CDR2 (germline): MNHNS, SASEGT. Between the trimmed V and J ends, which lost 2 bases and 3 bases, there was a span of 7 bases. CDR3 coding DNA: TGTGCCAGCAGTGAATTAAGGGACACTGAAGCTTTCTTT. Residues: CASSELRDTEAFF.

V is TRBV7-8 and J is TRBJ2-7; 7 bases align to TRBD1. There are 13 residues in the CDR3. Germline values: CDR1 SGHVS, CDR2 FQNEAQ. Losses at the gene ends were 4 bases for V and 6 bases for J; bases not matched to a gene: 6. CDR3 region: CASSSATGFEQYF. The CDR3 DNA reads as TGTGCCAGCAGCTCCGCGACAGGGTTCGAGCAGTACTTC. Filled out from reference TRBV7-8 and TRBJ2-7, the complete variable domain reads GAGVSQSPRYKVAKRGQDVALRCDPISGHVSLFWYQQALGQGPEFLTYFQNEAQLDKSGLPSDRFFAERPEGSVSTLKIQRTQQEDSAVYLCASSSATGFEQYFGPGTRLTVT.

This clonotype was picked up a small number of times. The genes are TRBV25-1 and TRBJ1-2; D is perhaps TRBD1 (6 bases). V lost 4 bases and J 4 bases, leaving 13 bases between the germline ends. The germline CDR1 and CDR2 sequences are MGHDK and SYGVNS. The CDR3 length is 14 residues. The DNA of the CDR3 is TGTGCCAGCAGTGGCAGGGGAAGCGGCTATGGCTACACCTTC. The encoded protein is CASSGRGSGYGYTF.

The chain joins TRBV6-1 to TRBJ2-3; no clear D. The germline V gene encodes CDR1 MNHNS and CDR2 SASEGT. V gave up 9 bases and J gave up 8 bases, with 9 bases separating them. The CDR3 consists of 10 residues. The CDR3 loop reads CASLYVTQYF. In nucleotides, the CDR3 is TGTGCCAGTCTCTATGTTACGCAGTATTTT.

This clonotype was counted a single time. This chain connects TRBV20-1 to TRBJ1-4; TRBD1 aligns across 7 bases. V shed 3 bases, J shed 8 bases, and the junction held 12 bases outside the gene matches. CDR3 size: 15 residues. CDR1 is DFQATT and CDR2 is SNEGSKA in the germline V gene (reference sequence). This CDR3 reads CSASPTRQGWEKLFF. CDR3 sequence (DNA): TGCAGTGCTAGCCCCACCCGACAGGGCTGGGAAAAACTGTTTTTT.

This clonotype has a handful of counts. This chain joins TRBV20-1 and TRBJ2-7; TRBD2 matches 7 bases. Germline CDR1 and CDR2: DFQATT and SNEGSKA (reference sequence). Unmatched junction bases numbered 6, after V lost 1 base and J lost 3 bases. The CDR3 sequence is 14 residues long. The CDR3, as DNA: TGCAGTGCTAGAGGGGCAGCGGGGTACTACGAGCAGTACTTC. Its protein is CSARGAAGYYEQYF.

This clonotype was counted a few times. This chain links TRBV15 with TRBJ2-3; D not resolved. The CDR3 contains 16 residues. V gave up 2 bases and J gave up 3 bases, with 15 bases separating them. Germline V CDR1 and CDR2: LNHNV, YYDKDF (reference sequence). The CDR3 spells CATSRRPPQETDTQYF. Written as DNA, the CDR3 is TGTGCCACCAGCAGAAGGCCTCCCCAGGAAACAGATACGCAGTATTTT. The full variable domain, its missing parts supplied by reference TRBV15 and TRBJ2-3, is DAMVIQNPRYQVTQFGKPVTLSCSQTLNHNVMYWYQQKSSQAPKLLFHYYDKDFNNEADTPDNFQSRRPNTSFCFLDIRSPGLGDTAMYLCATSRRPPQETDTQYFGPGTRLTVL.

This chain connects TRBV3-1 to TRBJ2-1, with 9 bases identical to TRBD2. CDR3 length equals 16 residues. V lost 0 bases and J lost 10; bases outside the gene matches: 10. In germline, CDR1 is LGHDT, CDR2 YNNKEL (reference sequence). Here the CDR3 DNA reads TGTGCCAGCAGCCAAGAAAAGTTTGGCGGGAGGGCGGAGCAGTTCTTC. The encoded protein is CASSQEKFGGRAEQFF.